One and the same sample provided the 26 T cell receptor beta chains below, sequenced in a study of cytomegalovirus exposure and HLA in healthy donors (dated by TCRdb to about 2017). The library was prepared using the immunoSEQ multiplex PCR assay. A mixture of 60 forward primers for TCR Vbeta segments and 13 reverse primers for TCR Jbeta segments was used in the multiplex PCR. TCRdb carries this immuneACCESS record with in-frame sequences only. Its versions omit some clonotypes, under half of them owing to an unresolved V gene in the studies checked, with the rest unexplained. The sample table contains about 150,000 clones; only one count was recorded for 77% of them. Approximately 1.5% of the sample comes from the top ten. The sequencing input was PBMCs. The receptors here all came from a woman aged 30 to 39 in good health and CMV-seropositive.

The rearrangement uses TRBV6-5 and TRBJ1-5, with TRBD1 matching over 7 bases. The CDR3 has 15 amino acids. Germline V gives CDR1 MNHEY, CDR2 SVGAGI. Trimming removed 5 bases from V and 2 bases from J; junction bases left unmatched: 6. The CDR3 protein is CASSRDRAGNQPQHF. The CDR3 DNA follows: TGTGCCAGCAGTCGTGACAGGGCAGGCAATCAGCCCCAGCATTTT.

The V and J genes are TRBV4-2 and TRBJ1-1, with 7 bases identical to TRBD1. Germline V CDR1 and CDR2: LGHNA, YNFKEQ. The trim removed 4 bases at V and 5 bases at J, leaving 10 bases unmatched. The CDR3 is 15 residues long. The CDR3 reads CASSLMTGSGTEAFF. The CDR3 DNA reads as TGTGCCAGCAGCCTTATGACAGGGTCAGGGACTGAAGCTTTCTTT.

The gene calls are TRBV19 and TRBJ1-1; 7 positions agree with TRBD1. The CDR3 covers 16 residues. V lost 6 bases, J lost 0 bases, and 10 bases stayed unmatched. CDR1 and CDR2 (germline): LNHDA, SQIVND (reference sequence). CDR3 coding DNA: TGTGCCAGTAGCAGGGGGGCGAAGACACTGAACACTGAAGCTTTCTTT. Translated: CASSRGAKTLNTEAFF.

The CDR3 here is CAWSAAGGYNEQFF. The DNA for the CDR3 is TGTGCCTGGAGCGCAGCGGGGGGCTACAATGAGCAGTTCTTC. The chain carries TRBV30 and TRBJ2-1, with 9 bases lining up with TRBD2. This CDR3 region has 14 residues. V was clipped by 3 bases and J by 3 bases; unmatched bases: 3. Germline V gene sequence: CDR1 GTSNPN, CDR2 SVGIG (reference sequence).

This rearrangement joins TRBV5-1 to TRBJ2-2, with D perhaps TRBD2 (5 bases). CDR1 is SGHRS and CDR2 is YFSETQ in the germline V gene. The CDR3 totals 14 residues. Trimming took off 4 bases at V and 4 bases at J, with 11 bases between the two ends. CDR3 protein: CASSIEGTTGELFF. The DNA of the CDR3 is TGCGCCAGCAGCATAGAGGGCACCACCGGGGAGCTGTTTTTT.

V usage is TRBV5-5 and J usage is TRBJ1-5; TRBD1 matches at 7 bases. The CDR3 contains 14 residues. The germline gives CDR1 SGHKS, CDR2 YYEKEE (reference sequence). V lost 0 bases, J lost 4 bases, and 1 base stayed unmatched. CDR3 protein: CASSLEGQNQPQHF. CDR3 nucleotide sequence: TGTGCCAGCAGCTTGGAGGGACAGAATCAGCCCCAGCATTTT.

The chain uses TRBV28 and TRBJ1-2; TRBD1 aligns across 7 bases. The CDR3 length is 14 residues. In germline, CDR1 is MDHEN, CDR2 SYDVKM. V lost 5 bases to trimming and J lost 4 bases; unmatched junction nucleotides: 7. The CDR3 loop is CASSPQTGPYGYTF. DNA of the CDR3: TGTGCCAGCAGTCCGCAGACAGGGCCCTATGGCTACACCTTC.

The J gene is TRBJ2-5, the V gene TRBV27, with TRBD2 matching 9 bases. Germline trimming cut 0 bases from V and 5 bases from J; bases unmatched to any gene: 16. The CDR3 spans 19 residues. The germline gives CDR1 MNHEY, CDR2 SMNVEV (reference sequence). This chain's CDR3 is CASSLSHLAGTPGLETQYF. The CDR3 nucleotides read TGTGCCAGCAGTTTATCACATCTAGCGGGGACCCCGGGCCTGGAGACCCAGTACTTC.

This sequence joins TRBV9 and TRBJ2-5; TRBD1 matches 8 bases. CDR3 length: 15 residues. CDR1 and CDR2 (germline): SGDLS, YYNGEE. Losses at the gene ends were 2 bases for V and 6 bases for J; bases not matched to a gene: 9. The CDR3 protein is CASSVTTGGQQTQYF. As DNA, the CDR3 is TGTGCCAGCAGCGTCACCACAGGGGGACAGCAGACCCAGTACTTC.

This chain connects TRBV11-2 to TRBJ2-7; TRBD2 is a possible D gene (5 bases). Trimming took 5 bases from V and 0 from J, leaving 11 bases between them. Germline values: CDR1 SGHAT, CDR2 FQNNGV. The CDR3 contains 14 residues. The CDR3 is CASSPPDSSYEQYF. In nucleotides, the CDR3 is TGTGCCAGCAGCCCGCCGGACTCCTCCTACGAGCAGTACTTC.

The chain joins TRBV19 to TRBJ1-5, with 7 bases fitting TRBD1. Germline V gives CDR1 LNHDA, CDR2 SQIVND (reference sequence). This CDR3 has 16 amino acids. With V trimmed by 6 bases and J by 2 bases, 10 bases remained unmatched. The CDR3 DNA reads as TGTGCCAGTAGCCCAGAGGGGGCAGGGGGCAATCAGCCCCAGCATTTT. Translating gives CASSPEGAGGNQPQHF.

The V and J genes are TRBV7-8 and TRBJ2-3, with D perhaps matching TRBD1 (6 bases). The ends were cut back, 3 bases at V and 2 bases at J, with 9 bases in the middle. The CDR3 contains 14 residues. Germline values: CDR1 SGHVS, CDR2 FQNEAQ. The CDR3 sequence is CASSLTGHTDTQYF. The CDR3 nucleotides read TGTGCCAGCAGCTTGACAGGTCACACAGATACGCAGTATTTT.

This clone appeared a few times. The genes are TRBV7-9 and TRBJ1-3; D is possibly TRBD1 (5 bases). This CDR3 region has 16 residues. Germline V gives CDR1 SEHNR, CDR2 FQNEAQ (reference sequence). V shed 3 bases and J shed 1 base, with 13 bases lying between them. The CDR3 protein is CASSFPQGASGNTIYF. DNA of the CDR3: TGTGCCAGCAGCTTCCCCCAGGGCGCTTCTGGAAACACCATATATTTT.

This chain joins TRBV10-3 and TRBJ2-7; 12 nucleotides agree with TRBD2. The ends lost 10 bases at V and 3 bases at J; junction bases unmatched: 13. The CDR3 extends over 16 amino acids. Per the germline V gene, CDR1 is ENHRY and CDR2 is SYGVKD. CDR3 residues: CATRTSGDSSSYEQYF. CDR3 DNA sequence: TGTGCCACGCGGACTAGCGGGGACTCTAGCAGCTACGAGCAGTACTTC.

The chain has TRBV11-3 and TRBJ2-1; 8 bases map to TRBD2. Unmatched junction bases numbered 6, after V lost 5 bases and J lost 9 bases. CDR1 is SGHNT, CDR2 YENEEA, per germline. This CDR3 is built from 13 residues. The CDR3 bases are TGTGCCAGCAGCCGCGGGGGGAGGAGTGAGCAGTTCTTC. This encodes CASSRGGRSEQFF. Variable domain in full (rest from reference TRBV11-3 and TRBJ2-1): EAGVVQSPRYKIIEKKQPVAFWCNPISGHNTLYWYLQNLGQGPELLIRYENEEAVDDSQLPKDRFSAERLKGVDSTLKIQPAELGDSAVYLCASSRGGRSEQFFGPGTRLTVL.

The rearrangement uses TRBV11-3 and TRBJ2-7, with D possibly TRBD2 on 6 matching bases. The CDR3 spans 15 residues. The V and J ends lost 6 bases and 0 bases respectively, with 15 bases between them. CDR1 and CDR2 from the germline V gene are SGHNT and YENEEA. The CDR3 nucleotides are TGTGCCAGCAGGTTCCGGGACGGGGGCTCCTACGAGCAGTACTTC. This codes for CASRFRDGGSYEQYF.

V is TRBV5-8 and J is TRBJ2-5; D may be TRBD2 (6 bases). The germline V gene has CDR1 SGHTS and CDR2 YDEGEE. The CDR3 consists of 12 residues. V was shortened by 0 bases and J by 7 bases, with 7 bases between the two germline ends. The CDR3 loop reads CASSLARGTQYF. CDR3 sequence (DNA): TGTGCCAGCAGCTTGGCGCGGGGGACCCAGTACTTC. Drawing the rest from reference TRBV5-8 and TRBJ2-5, the complete variable domain is EAGVTQSPTHLIKTRGQQATLRCSPISGHTSVYWYQQALGLGLQFLLWYDEGEERNRGNFPPRFSGRQFPNYSSELNVNALELEDSALYLCASSLARGTQYFGPGTRLLVL.

The chain uses TRBV11-2 and TRBJ2-1, with D tentatively TRBD2 (6 bases). This CDR3 has 14 amino acids. Germline assignment: CDR1 SGHAT and CDR2 FQNNGV. V was trimmed by 1 base and J by 6 bases, leaving 10 bases between them. Written as DNA, the CDR3 is TGTGCCAGCAGCTTAGCGGGAGCAAGCAATGAGCAGTTCTTC. Translated, it gives CASSLAGASNEQFF.

The CDR3 protein is CASSLGTGLHHEQYF. The DNA for the CDR3 is TGTGCCAGCAGTCTCGGGACAGGGCTCCACCACGAGCAGTACTTC. This rearrangement joins TRBV28 to TRBJ2-7; 9 nucleotides align to TRBD1. The germline V gene has CDR1 MDHEN and CDR2 SYDVKM. The CDR3 loop spans 15 amino acids. V trimming: 5 bases; J trimming: 5 bases; junction bases outside the gene matches: 10.

This clone was seen a single time. The V call is TRBV9, the J call TRBJ2-5; maybe TRBD1 (7 bases). The CDR3 loop spans 15 amino acids. Per the germline V gene, CDR1 is SGDLS and CDR2 is YYNGEE. Trimming removed 4 bases from V and 5 bases from J, with 18 bases in between. The CDR3 sequence: CASSPRGGGSETQYF. The CDR3 nucleotides are TGTGCCAGCAGCCCTCGTGGAGGGGGCTCGGAGACCCAGTACTTC.

As regards this clone: The sample carries other DNA sequences with the same CDR3. The chain employs TRBV11-2 and TRBJ2-2, with D possibly TRBD2 on 6 matching bases. The V end was cut by 3 bases, the J end by 3 bases, with 8 bases between. Germline V gives CDR1 SGHAT, CDR2 FQNNGV. This CDR3 has 14 residues. The CDR3 DNA sequence: TGTGCCAGCAGCTTGGGACTGTACACCGGGGAGCTGTTTTTT. Translation: CASSLGLYTGELFF.

This chain connects TRBV5-5 to TRBJ2-7; possibly TRBD2 for D (5 bases). The V end was cut by 0 bases, the J end by 2 bases, with 12 bases between. Per germline, CDR1 SGHKS and CDR2 YYEKEE (reference sequence). CDR3 length: 15 residues. CDR3 sequence reads: CASSLDAGRAYEQYF. The CDR3 coding sequence is TGTGCCAGCAGCTTGGATGCGGGCCGAGCCTACGAGCAGTACTTC.

About this clone itself: The same CDR3 is also encoded by other DNA sequences in this sample. The chain joins TRBV10-3 to TRBJ1-2; 9 bases match TRBD1. CDR1 is ENHRY and CDR2 is SYGVKD in the germline V gene. The CDR3 totals 14 residues. V lost 0 bases and J lost 5; bases outside the gene matches: 1. The CDR3 bases are TGTGCCATCAGTGAGTCGGACAGGGGTTATGGCTACACCTTC. This codes for CAISESDRGYGYTF.

This clone has just a few counts. The genes are TRBV6-5 and TRBJ2-5, with D perhaps matching TRBD2 (6 bases). V was shortened by 6 bases and J by 5 bases, with 19 bases between the two germline ends. The CDR3 is 15 residues long. In germline, CDR1 is MNHEY, CDR2 SVGAGI. The CDR3 DNA follows: TGTGCCAGCAGCCGCATAGGAGGGTTAACGGAGACCCAGTACTTC. Its translation is CASSRIGGLTETQYF.

The V call is TRBV27, the J call TRBJ2-5; perhaps TRBD1 as D (6 bases). The CDR3 length is 13 residues. Looked up from germline, CDR1 is MNHEY and CDR2 is SMNVEV (reference sequence). Trimming cost V 8 bases and J 1 base, with 11 bases left between them. The CDR3 sequence is CASGSDSQETQYF. CDR3 nucleotide sequence: TGTGCCAGCGGGTCGGACAGCCAAGAGACCCAGTACTTC.

The chain couples TRBV7-6 to TRBJ1-2; D is perhaps TRBD1 (5 bases). This CDR3 has 16 amino acids. Germline lookup yields CDR1 SGHVS and CDR2 FNYEAQ. Trimming removed 6 bases at V and 0 bases at J, with 17 bases between. CDR3 DNA: TGTGCCAGCAGTCCCCTCGGGGGGACTGCTAACTATGGCTACACCTTC. Residues: CASSPLGGTANYGYTF.